A single sample gave rise to the 4 T cell receptor beta chains below, sequenced in a study of radiotherapy plus CTLA-4 blockade in lung cancer. Only in-frame clones appear in the TCRdb table, and some are missing; sequencing was by immunoSEQ multiplex PCR. The data contain tens of thousands of clones, roughly 71% of them singletons. Sequenced here: peripheral blood, sampled from a patient treated with radiotherapy plus ipilimumab. The receptors were gathered from a human donor with non-small cell lung cancer who had stable disease on radiotherapy plus ipilimumab.

This clone has a handful of counts. The chain uses TRBV29-1 and TRBJ1-1, with 7 bases fitting TRBD1. The CDR3 has 13 amino acids. Trimming at V came to 8 bases and at J to 2 bases, leaving 8 bases not matched to a gene. Germline values: CDR1 SQVTM, CDR2 ANQGSEA. The CDR3 sequence is CSFTRQGNTEAFF. The CDR3, as DNA: TGCAGCTTCACCAGACAGGGTAACACTGAAGCTTTCTTT.

J is TRBJ2-4 and V is TRBV6-1, with 12 positions matching TRBD2. Germline CDR1 and CDR2: MNHNS and SASEGT. The CDR3 consists of 18 residues. The ends lost 4 bases at V and 0 bases at J; junction bases unmatched: 7. The CDR3 here is CASSGLAGGGLAKNIQYF. The CDR3 DNA reads TGTGCCAGCAGTGGTCTAGCGGGAGGGGGATTAGCCAAAAACATTCAGTACTTC.

The chain joins TRBV6-5 to TRBJ1-2; 9 bases are a match to TRBD1. Germline V gene lookup returns CDR1 MNHEY and CDR2 SVGAGI. The CDR3 has 15 residues. V shed 2 bases, J shed 6 bases, and the junction held 7 bases outside the gene matches. CDR3 loop: CASSYTRDRANGYTF. The CDR3 bases are TGTGCCAGCAGTTACACACGGGACAGGGCGAATGGCTACACCTTC.

The sample holds a few counts of this clone. This chain connects TRBV4-2 to TRBJ2-1, with 7 positions matching TRBD1. CDR3 length equals 16 residues. Per germline, CDR1 LGHNA and CDR2 YNFKEQ. V shed 1 base and J 0 bases; nucleotides not matched to a gene: 3. The CDR3 is CASSQASGGSYNEQFF. The CDR3 coding sequence is TGTGCCAGCAGCCAAGCATCAGGGGGCTCCTACAATGAGCAGTTCTTC.